This T cell receptor (beta chain) derives from a study of cytomegalovirus exposure and HLA in healthy donors. A word on this clone: Its antigen is as yet unknown.

Germline V gene data show CDR1 as SGHTA and CDR2 as FQGNSA. V dropped 4 bases and J dropped 8 bases, with 12 bases sitting between them. The CDR3 length is 14 residues. TCRdb's copy holds only in-frame clones and misses some; the assay was immunoSEQ multiplex PCR. This sample has 260,000 or so clones, with roughly 90% found just once. Study-wide results and caveats: First-cohort TCR clusters tended to co-occur in the approximately 110 validation repertoires, a later analysis found.

The donors were part of the validation cohort, which consisted of some 120 subjects and was separate from the first cohort of 666 subjects. Sequencing used PBMCs. The chain is built from TRBV7-2 and TRBJ1-6, with D perhaps matching TRBD1 (6 bases). This receptor was taken from a woman aged 18-29 years in good health and CMV-seronegative. The CDR3 DNA follows: TGTGCCAGCAGCTACGGACAGCTTGATTCACCCCTCCACTTT. This sequence encodes CASSYGQLDSPLHF. Full variable domain (remainder filled in from reference TRBV7-2 and TRBJ1-6): GAGVSQSPSNKVTEKGKDVELRCDPISGHTALYWYRQSLGQGLEFLIYFQGNSAPDKSGLPSDRFSAERTGGSVSTLTIQRTQQEDSAVYLCASSYGQLDSPLHFGNGTRLTVT.